This T cell receptor beta chain is from a study of T cells in Graves' hyperthyroidism and ophthalmopathy. TCR beta CDR3 region amplification was performed from RNA transcripts. HTBI primers drove first-round RT-PCR of the TCR CDR3. TCRdb reanalysed the multiplex PCR reads using MiXCR and keeps one entry per CDR3 protein. The data contain some 500,000 distinct CDR3 sequences, approximately 15% of them singletons. This CDR3 has 16 amino acids. After removal of 2 bases from V and 7 bases from J, the junction contained 5 bases not matched to a gene. Germline-derived CDR1 and CDR2 are SNHLY and FYNNEI. Over 18 months, lack of ophthalmopathy progression marked Graves' hyperthyroidism as stable.

What was sequenced was blood. The rearrangement uses TRBV2 and TRBJ1-6; 10 nucleotides agree with TRBD1. This TCR was sampled from a young woman with Graves' hyperthyroidism. The CDR3 loop reads CASSERSGQGNSPLHF. The CDR3 DNA reads as TGTGCCAGCAGTGAACGATCGGGACAGGGGAATTCACCCCTCCACTTT.